This T cell receptor (beta chain) was profiled in a study of cytomegalovirus exposure and HLA in healthy donors (dated by TCRdb to 2015 to 2018). Background for the entire study: An earlier analysis of roughly 630 of the donors reported about 250 Gb of sequence data and roughly 110 million unique TCR beta sequences from 150 million to 200 million T cells. An early release that covered approximately 600 HLA-typed donors contained approximately 300 gigabases of sequencing data and 65 million to 100 million unique TCR sequences. Of the approximately 400 genotyped donors, roughly 80% were placed in the genetic ancestry cluster associated with self-reported Caucasian donors. The study was designed to test whether signatures of past pathogen exposure could be identified by cataloging public T cell receptors. Using immunosequencing, the study profiled T cell repertoires from fewer than 850 subjects and related those repertoires to cytomegalovirus serostatus. A separate validation cohort of 100 to 150 different subjects was used in addition to the approximately 610-subject first cohort. The study combined high-throughput TCR immunosequencing, statistical association of individual TCRs with disease status, and machine learning to predict cytomegalovirus infection status. A later analysis re-analyzed previously published TCR beta repertoires from 650 to 800 donors and added high-resolution HLA genotyping to study TCR occurrence patterns. The later analysis used no new phenotypic data to find candidate immune exposures, relying instead on TCR beta sequences and their occurrence across donors. In an earlier analysis of 587 of the donors, high-throughput TCR beta sequencing was used to judge whether each TCR beta V gene segment behaved as functional or pseudogenic. Alongside the repertoire data, information on donor age, sex, ethnicity and CMV serostatus was compiled. In a later genetic analysis, genome-wide SNP genotypes for about 65% of the 666 donors were used, and that subset was treated as a discovery cohort. Every repertoire in the discovery cohort had been generated on one and the same sequencing platform. HLA typing covered class I and class II loci at four-digit resolution. The number of donors typed differed by locus, with about 620-630 for A, B, C, DRB1 and DQB1, around 500 for DQA1, approximately 580 for DPA1, and some 450 for DPB1. Five DR-DQ haplotypes were handled as single units for association and clustering, since linkage in the cohort was strong. Across some 400 genotyped donors of the cohort, an average of approximately 240,000 unique TCR beta nucleotide sequences per donor were sequenced, and roughly a sixth of those sequences were non-productive. What the study reported, not specific to this receptor: A later analysis found that most CMV-associated TCR beta chains appeared HLA-restricted, with HLA associations seemingly driven largely by CMV exposure. Because counts were too low, more than 15 rarely observed V segments, including chromosome 9 orphons, were left out of the earlier analysis of several hundred of the donors. Compared with the roughly 700-donor mean, donors in an Asian-associated ancestry cluster had fewer N-insertions in productive TCRs, according to a later genetic analysis. Correlated functional status among segregating V segments might reflect linkage disequilibrium, but an unknown experimental factor could not be ruled out. It was suggested by the authors that the approach could potentially be generalized to other disease states and immunological phenotypes. Most TCR sequences were seen in very few donors, while some public TCRs were found in many individuals. For the cohort, immune exposure information was limited to CMV serostatus. A later analysis associated 16,951 TCR beta sequences with specific HLA alleles at a false discovery rate of 0.05. A further reported finding was that TCR beta sequences accurately predicted the HLA-A and HLA-B alleles for most subjects in the first cohort. Presence/absence analyses assumed roughly uniform sequencing depth across donors, an assumption that may not hold. In the study, 164 TCR beta chains were listed as associated with cytomegalovirus. Because some donors lacked HLA typing at each locus, the association tests relied only on the typed subset. An earlier analysis of around 500 of the donors showed that most TCR beta V segments appeared in productive rearrangements either about 87% or about 30% of the time, which broadly matched IMGT annotations. In a later analysis, TCR association rates were found to vary across HLA loci, with the most associated TCRs seen for DRB1 alleles and the fewest for HLA-C alleles. Some IMGT-functional V segments, including TRBV6-2 and TRBV6-3, could not be told apart with the 87-base-pair reads, so those segments were excluded. Strong co-occurrence of HLA alleles, especially DR and DQ, made assigning TCR associations to individual alleles difficult. A later analysis reported that several top co-occurrence clusters appeared linked to parvovirus B19, influenza, CMV and Epstein-Barr virus. In vitro tests confirmed that three of the cytomegalovirus-associated TCR beta chains recognize cytomegalovirus antigens. In a later analysis, HLA-associated TCR beta chains showed more clonal expansion and lower generation probabilities than non-associated chains that were equally common. The classifier was reported to diagnose cytomegalovirus status with high specificity and sensitivity in both the original and validation cohorts. A later genetic analysis associated a missense DCLRE1C variant with V-gene and J-gene trimming of TCR beta chains, and an independent cohort replicated the association. The cohort was sequenced for TCR beta chains only, and without alpha or paired-chain data the features that could be detected were limited. A cluster of highly shared sequence variants was judged likely to be a technical artifact of the sequencing pipeline.

The cohort consisted of 666 healthy bone marrow donors. All cohort members were sampled while nominally healthy, although unrecorded immune exposures were likely present. The donor was CMV seronegative and was included in the group of approximately 350 seronegative cohort members. A peripheral blood sample was provided by each donor, and peripheral blood mononuclear cells were used for TCR beta sequencing. The Qiagen DNeasy Blood Extraction Kit was used to extract genomic DNA from the blood cell samples. Library generation was performed with the immunoSEQ multiplex PCR assay. A mixture of 60 forward primers for TCR Vbeta segments and 13 reverse primers for TCR Jbeta segments was used in the multiplex PCR. The CDR3 region of rearranged TCR beta genes was amplified from genomic DNA by a multiplex PCR assay. On the Illumina HiSeq System, the amplified TCR beta libraries were sequenced as 87-base-pair reads. As for the authors' bioinformatics: Across the 600 to 700 repertoires, a later analysis counted 80 million or so unique TCR beta chains, some 11 million of which were shared by at least two donors. To remove PCR and sequencing errors, raw reads were error-corrected and collapsed into unique sequences using a nearest-neighbor algorithm that merged closely related sequences. CDR3 sequences were aligned to IMGT reference sequences to assign V, D and J gene segments. For a sequence to be retained, a match of at least six nucleotides to both a V gene segment and a J gene segment was required. A rearrangement counted as productive if the CDR3 had no stop codons and remained in frame with V and J, and every other rearrangement counted as non-productive. Following IMGT convention, CDR3 was defined as the stretch from the second conserved V-encoded cysteine to the conserved J-encoded phenylalanine. Sequences without an unambiguous match to a single V gene segment were excluded from the earlier analysis of 450 to 650 of the donors. In an earlier analysis of some 590 of the donors, a V segment was called functional when productive rearrangements were above 56.7%, and segregating when the standard deviation between donors exceeded 5%. A statistical classification framework was developed to diagnose cytomegalovirus status using the catalog of TCR beta chain sequences. A later analysis assigned V and J genes by comparing TCR nucleotide sequences with IMGT/GENE-DB human TR gene sequences. Using the TCRdist pipeline, a later analysis assigned CDR3 sequences along with most-parsimonious VDJ recombination scenarios. In a later analysis, each TCR beta chain was defined by its CDR3 amino acid sequence together with its V-gene family, and reads lacking a unique V-gene family were excluded. To address suspected cross-contamination and a sequencing artifact, a later analysis removed 450 to 700 highly shared, low-generation-probability nucleotide sequences. In a later analysis, a clonal expansion index for each public chain was calculated from normalized within-repertoire ranks of inferred template counts. Generation probabilities in a later analysis came from a VDJ recombination model fitted to out-of-frame rearrangements, and those results were checked against IGoR. Hypergeometric tests were used in a later analysis to score TCR-TCR, TCR-HLA and TCR-CMV co-occurrence, with a repertoire-size bias correction applied to the TCR pairs. In a later analysis, false discovery rates were estimated by permuting HLA or CMV assignments 20 times. A later analysis grouped co-occurring TCRs with DBSCAN, adding TCRdist sequence similarity when clustering within HLA-allele-positive subsets. Repertoires with fewer than 30,000 or more than 120,000 public chains were left out of co-occurrence clustering, as were four to six repertoires with anomalous nucleotide sharing. TCRdb took over this immuneACCESS table, retaining in-frame rearrangements with V and J assigned. Such tables are incomplete; in checked studies, under half of the missing clones stem from an unresolved V gene, and the remainder is unexplained. D and trimming come from the DNA, and the V and J calls and clone size come from that table. The sample table shows some 56,000 clones, and 70% to 85% are seen once. The ten largest make up about 3.1% of the sample.

For this clone: Its recognized antigen is unknown. No per-base quality is available; no much larger clone lies one base away.

Measured from the cysteine to the phenylalanine, the CDR3 is 15 residues long. CDR3 DNA is the only sequence kept; it has 45 bases, read in frame from the first base. Trimming takes 3 bases off V and 4 bases off J; junction bases not matched to a gene: 10. CDR1 and CDR2 are drawn from the germline V gene (reference sequence): GTSNPN, SVGIG. The sample was PBMCs. This receptor was obtained from a man in his fifties in good health and CMV-seronegative. The chain is assembled from TRBV30 and TRBJ1-2, with 8 central nucleotides matching TRBD1. The CDR3 sequence is CAWSGLTGDGYGYTF. The DNA is as follows: TGTGCCTGGAGCGGATTGACAGGGGATGGCTATGGCTACACCTTC.